This passage covers 4 T cell receptor beta chains from one sample sequenced in a study of T cell responses to AZD1222 COVID-19 vaccine. TCRdb's table, derived via immunoSEQ multiplex PCR, lists solely in-frame clones and lacks some. The sample shows some 150,000 clones, over 85% of them seen only once. The sequencing here drew on peripheral blood, taken 28 days after the second AZD1222 dose. All receptors come from an adult who received the AZD1222 COVID-19 vaccine.

The chain links TRBV4-2 to TRBJ2-4, with a possible D match to TRBD2 (6 bases). V lost 1 base and J 9 bases, leaving 22 bases between the germline ends. Germline CDR1 is LGHNA and CDR2 is YNFKEQ. The CDR3 is 17 residues long. CDR3 loop: CASSQGAFGGAGGIQYF. CDR3 sequence (DNA): TGTGCCAGCAGCCAAGGGGCATTTGGAGGGGCTGGTGGCATTCAGTACTTC.

V and J are TRBV18 and TRBJ1-5; D is unresolved. CDR3 length: 14 residues. CDR1 KGHSH and CDR2 LQKENI come from the germline V gene. Trimming cost V 4 bases and J 7 bases, with 14 bases left between them. The CDR3 reads CASSQSMGRQPQHF. The DNA for the CDR3 is TGTGCCAGCTCACAGTCTATGGGCCGGCAGCCCCAGCATTTT.

This clone was recorded once. V is TRBV18 and J is TRBJ1-1; 7 nucleotides agree with TRBD1. Germline lookup yields CDR1 KGHSH and CDR2 LQKENI. After removal of 2 bases from V and 6 bases from J, the junction contained 9 bases not matched to a gene. CDR3 length: 15 residues. The CDR3 sequence is CASSPTTGAPAEAFF. The CDR3 nucleotides are TGTGCCAGCTCACCAACTACAGGGGCTCCTGCTGAAGCTTTCTTT.

This sequence joins TRBV5-5 and TRBJ2-7; maybe TRBD2 (6 bases). The CDR3 covers 15 residues. Between the trimmed V and J ends, which lost 4 bases and 3 bases, there was a span of 17 bases. From germline, CDR1 is SGHKS and CDR2 YYEKEE (reference sequence). The DNA for the CDR3 is TGTGCCAGCAGCCCGGATCTGGGGGGTTTCTACGAGCAGTACTTC. It codes for CASSPDLGGFYEQYF.